A selection of T cell receptor beta chains follows, all from one sample in a study of blood T cell repertoires in COVID-19. Repertoires were generated with immunoSEQ multiplex PCR, while TCRdb's copy carries only in-frame clones and drops some. The top ten clones hold about 12% of a sample with 150,000 to 200,000 clones, about 84% of them seen once. The material sequenced was PBMCs or T cells enriched from blood (not recorded which). The source of these receptors is a man aged 50 to 60 who had recovered from COVID-19. Both conserved end residues are part of each CDR3. D genes are given only for firm matches. The size field is filled for only some rows; it gives once, few, many or a size class.

>-|-|TRBJ1-2|TRBV19
TGTGCCAGTAGTATACAGGCAAACTATGGCTACACCTTC
CASSIQANYGYTF
>-|-|TRBJ1-1|TRBV5-1
TGCGCCAGCAGCTCGGTGAACACTGAAGCTTTCTTT
CASSSVNTEAFF
>-|-|TRBJ1-1|TRBV19
TGTGCCAGTAGGGATGACAGGATGAACACTGAAGCTTTCTTT
CASRDDRMNTEAFF
>-|-|TRBJ1-2|TRBV5-5
TGTGCCAGCACGTCGGGGGTAACTATCTATGGCTACACCTTC
CASTSGVTIYGYTF
>-|-|TRBJ1-1|TRBV5-1
TGCGCCAGCAGCCCCAGGGAGGGTCTGAACACTGAAGCTTTCTTT
CASSPREGLNTEAFF
>-|-|TRBJ2-1|TRBV7-9
TGTGCCAGCAGCAGGGGACTGGATGAGCAGTTCTTC
CASSRGLDEQFF
>-|-|TRBJ1-2|TRBV30
TGTGCCTGGAGTGTACCGGAGAGGGGGTGGCATGGCTACACCTTC
CAWSVPERGWHGYTF
>-|-|TRBJ1-6|TRBV6-2/TRBV6-3
TGTGCCAGCAGTTACGAGGGAACCTATAATTCACCCCTCCACTTT
CASSYEGTYNSPLHF
>TRBD1|-|TRBJ2-3|TRBV27
TGTGCCAGCATAGGGACAGGGAGGTTGGGTACGCAGTATTTT
CASIGTGRLGTQYF
>TRBD2|-|TRBJ2-5|TRBV7-6
TGTGCCAGCAGCCCTAGCGGACAAGAGACCCAGTACTTC
CASSPSGQETQYF
>-|-|TRBJ1-6|TRBV12-5
TGTGCTAGTGGTTCCCTCCATAATTCACCCCTCCACTTT
CASGSLHNSPLHF
>-|once|TRBJ1-3|TRBV7-3
TGTGCCAGCAGCTTATCAGGTCGGGGAAACACCATATATTTT
CASSLSGRGNTIYF
>-|-|TRBJ1-1|TRBV18
TGTGCCAGCTCCCCCAAGGCGGGCACTGAAGCTTTCTTT
CASSPKAGTEAFF
>TRBD1|-|TRBJ2-3|TRBV4-1
TGCGCCAGCAGCCAAGATGGGACAGGGGGCGGCACAGATACGCAGTATTTT
CASSQDGTGGGTDTQYF
>-|-|TRBJ1-5|TRBV6-5
TGTGCCAGCGAAAACAGGGAAAGCAATCAGCCCCAGCATTTT
CASENRESNQPQHF